This T cell receptor (beta chain) emerged from a study of blood T cell repertoires in COVID-19. Original processing methods: The assay estimated nucleated cells by amplifying reference gene primers. This table comes from immunoSEQ multiplex PCR, and its TCRdb copy is limited to in-frame clones, with some not included. D and trimming come from the DNA, and the V and J calls and clone size come from that table. Of 140,000 or so clones listed, around four fifths were seen once; the top ten hold 6.2%. Germline V gene lookup returns CDR1 MNHEY and CDR2 SMNVEV (reference sequence). This CDR3 spans 15 amino acids. After removal of 4 bases from V and 5 bases from J, the junction contained 4 bases not matched to a gene.

This clonotype was obtained from a woman aged 40 to 50 who had recovered from COVID-19. Sequencing was carried out using PBMCs or T cells enriched from blood (not recorded which). V is TRBV27 and J is TRBJ1-4, with TRBD1 matching over 10 bases. The CDR3 bases are TGTGCCAGCAGTTCCCGACAGGGGGCAAATGAAAAACTGTTTTTT. Amino acid sequence: CASSSRQGANEKLFF.